The T cell receptor beta chain under discussion was sequenced for a study of PD-1 blockade in classical Hodgkin lymphoma. Points from the study as a whole: There remain no defined causes for the repertoire differences, which possibly reflect disease activity or prior therapy. Before treatment, TCR diversity in newly diagnosed patients was reportedly lower than in healthy donors. By C4D1, diversity of CD4+ TCRs had risen significantly, whereas that of CD8+ TCRs had not. Partial responders and progressors had significantly lower baseline TCR diversity.

Libraries were prepared by immunoSEQ multiplex PCR; TCRdb keeps only in-frame clonotypes and omits some of them. The repertoire holds some 60,000 clones, approximately 90% seen once, with 15% in the top ten. Exposure to brentuximab vedotin varied, and each patient had relapsed following autologous stem cell transplantation. As to this clone: The antigen is undetermined.

CDR1 MNHNS and CDR2 SASEGT come from the germline V gene. The CDR3 spans 13 residues. V dropped 6 bases and J dropped 5 bases, with 13 bases sitting between them. This sequence joins TRBV6-1 and TRBJ1-1; D unresolved. Sequencing was performed on peripheral blood mononuclear cells (PBMCs), taken at baseline. The source is a human donor with classical Hodgkin lymphoma. The CDR3 protein is CASSAQEGTEAFF. For the CDR3, the DNA is TGTGCCAGCAGCGCTCAAGAGGGTACTGAAGCTTTCTTT.